This entry lists 8 T cell receptor beta chains sequenced from one sample in a study of T cells in Graves' hyperthyroidism and ophthalmopathy (dated by TCRdb to about 2019). Preparation of the library involved multiplex PCR. The sequencer was an Illumina HiSeq 2000. The TCR beta CDR3 regions were amplified from the RNA transcripts. The first round of RT-PCR for the TCR CDR3 was performed with the HTBI primer set and the Qiagen OneStep RT-PCR kit. TCRdb reran the public reads through fastp at Q25 and MiXCR, keeping productive beta chains. Each record represents a unique CDR3 protein, reported with the most common genes and DNA among its rows. The sample profile shows approximately 610,000 distinct CDR3 sequences; 14% to 15% of them were found once. The ten biggest clones cover roughly 4.5% of the sample. The sequenced material came from blood. The receptors were gathered from a woman between 40 and 50 years old with Graves' ophthalmopathy.

In DNA, the CDR3 is TGTGCCAGCGGAGGCGTCGAAAGCTCCTACGAGCAGTACTTC. Its translation: CASGGVESSYEQYF. This chain joins TRBV27 and TRBJ2-7, with TRBD2 as a possible D gene (5 bases). The CDR3 has 14 residues. V lost 8 bases and J lost 0, with 14 bases in between. The germline CDR1 and CDR2 sequences are MNHEY and SMNVEV (reference sequence).

This clonotype was picked up many times. The chain uses TRBV6-1 and TRBJ1-1; D uncertain. Germline-derived CDR1 and CDR2 are MNHNS and SASEGT. The CDR3 is made up of 12 amino acids. V lost 6 bases and J lost 5, with 10 bases in between. CDR3 sequence: CASRRRGTEAFF. The DNA of the CDR3 is TGTGCCAGCAGGCGTAGAGGAACTGAAGCTTTCTTT.

This clonotype was recorded many times. V usage is TRBV20-1 and J usage is TRBJ1-1, with 9 bases lining up with TRBD1. The junction had 11 bases not matched to a gene; V was cut back by 6 bases and J by 6 bases. The CDR3 runs to 14 residues. CDR1 DFQATT and CDR2 SNEGSKA come from the germline V gene (reference sequence). The DNA of the CDR3 is TGCAGTGCAACAAAGACAGGGGGGAAGGCTGAAGCTTTCTTT. Its protein is CSATKTGGKAEAFF.

This clonotype was seen a handful of times. The genes are TRBV4-1 and TRBJ2-2, with D possibly being TRBD1 (5 bases). The V and J ends lost 1 base and 1 base respectively, with 7 bases between them. CDR3 size: 15 residues. CDR1 and CDR2 from the germline V gene are MGHRA and YSYEKL. The CDR3 nucleotides are TGCGCCAGCAGCCAAGGACAGTGGAACACCGGGGAGCTGTTTTTT. This codes for CASSQGQWNTGELFF.

This clonotype was seen at least ten times. The chain employs TRBV28 and TRBJ2-7, with D possibly matching TRBD2 (7 bases). This CDR3 is built from 16 residues. V was trimmed by 3 bases and J by 3 bases, leaving 18 bases between them. Looked up from germline, CDR1 is MDHEN and CDR2 is SYDVKM. Here the CDR3 reads CASSFGLGGGLYEQYF. The CDR3 nucleotides read TGTGCCAGCAGTTTCGGTCTTGGCGGGGGCCTCTACGAGCAGTACTTC.

This clonotype was observed at least ten times. The V call is TRBV6-5, the J call TRBJ1-6, with D hard to call. Trimming took 2 bases from V and 7 from J, leaving 9 bases between them. There are 14 residues in the CDR3. Looked up from germline, CDR1 is MNHEY and CDR2 is SVGAGI. This chain's CDR3 is CASSYDYNNSPLHF. CDR3 bases: TGTGCCAGCAGTTACGACTACAACAATTCACCCCTCCACTTT.

This clonotype was counted at least ten times. The V and J genes are TRBV7-2 and TRBJ2-7, with 9 bases aligning to TRBD2. The CDR3 contains 15 residues. Germline loops: CDR1 SGHTA, CDR2 FQGNSA. The trim removed 5 bases at V and 5 bases at J, leaving 10 bases unmatched. In DNA, the CDR3 is TGTGCCAGCAGCCCAGGCGCTAGCGGGAACGACGAGCAGTACTTC. It specifies CASSPGASGNDEQYF.

This clonotype was picked up a small number of times. This chain joins TRBV19 and TRBJ1-5, with D maybe TRBD1 (5 bases). V lost 0 bases, J lost 5 bases, and 11 bases lay in between. The CDR3 is 15 amino acids. Germline V CDR1 and CDR2: LNHDA, SQIVND (reference sequence). The CDR3 loop reads CASSIDGGKYQPQHF. In DNA form, the CDR3 reads TGTGCCAGTAGTATAGACGGGGGGAAATATCAGCCCCAGCATTTT.